This entry features one T cell receptor (beta chain) sequence. Its specific antigen is unknown. Per-base qualities were not stored, and no clone one base away is much larger. The CDR3 has 14 amino acids, counting the end cysteine and phenylalanine. Solely the CDR3 DNA is kept, with 42 bases framed from the first base. The V end loses 6 bases and the J end loses 6 bases, and a stretch of 14 bases separates them. Based on the germline V gene (reference sequence), the CDR1 and CDR2 sequences are MNHEY and SMNVEV. The sample comes from a study of T cell repertoires in cytomegalovirus infection (dated by TCRdb to the late 2010s). General notes on the study: Recently identified HLA-C-restricted CMV epitopes, whose presentation resists viral immunomodulation, were targeted by peptide stimulations together with well-studied HLA-B-restricted epitopes. Because public TCR beta signatures pointed to carriage of CMV infection together with the matching HLA type, the HLA type of each donor mattered for the analysis.

What the research found in general, with its limitations: The ex vivo response was dominated by HLA-C-restricted CMV-specific TCR beta clonotypes, which also provided the single most frequent clonotype in two of eight donors. Carriers of CMV infection plus the relevant HLA type were discriminated by the cumulative frequency of public TCR beta family members in the study cohort and in an independent roughly 370-donor cohort.

Read against the paper, the sample's treatment or condition label means: in vitro stimulation with specific CMV peptide epitopes to enrich CMV-specific T cells. TCRdb shows the sequencer as Illumina HiSeq 1500. The public sequencing data were trimmed at Q25 with fastp and processed into clonotypes with MiXCR by TCRdb, which kept only in-frame beta chains. Every distinct CDR3 protein forms one entry, paired with its most common genes and DNA. In this sample the table shows approximately 1,000,000 distinct CDR3 sequences, approximately 33% of which occur a single time. The ten top clones hold 13% of the sample.

This TCR was sampled from a human donor in good health (CMV status not recorded). Some clones in this sample may be carry-over from other donors' samples. Here the sequenced sample was cultured CD8+ T cells from PBMCs, taken from culture after CMV antigen stimulation. The sequence links TRBV27 to TRBJ1-4; TRBD1 is a weak D gene call, 5 bases matching. CDR3 reads: CASSTSGTYEKLFF. The DNA sequence reads TGTGCCAGCAGCACTTCCGGGACCTATGAAAAACTGTTTTTT.